Sequencing of this T cell receptor (beta chain) was carried out in a study of T cell repertoires in cytomegalovirus infection. Study overall: Signatures in public TCR beta sequences pointed to both CMV infection and matching HLA type. Study-wide results and limits: Predominance within the ex vivo response was attributable to HLA-C-restricted CMV-specific TCR beta clonotypes. Summed frequency of public TCR beta families distinguished CMV carriers with the relevant HLA.

V was pared by 1 base and J by 6 bases, with 7 bases between. The CDR3 totals 13 residues. CDR1 is MGHRA, CDR2 YSYEKL, per germline. This clonotype has at least ten counts. Antigen: not known. TCRdb analysed the reads with MiXCR anew, one entry per CDR3 protein. The sample carries around 210,000 distinct CDR3 sequences, around 6.6% recorded once. The chain links TRBV4-1 to TRBJ1-5; D is ambiguous. This receptor was identified in a human donor in good health (CMV status not recorded). Some clones in this sample may be carry-over from other donors' samples. Sequencing input: PBMCs. The CDR3 here is CASSQGWGQPQHF. The CDR3 DNA reads TGCGCCAGCAGCCAAGGGTGGGGTCAGCCCCAGCATTTT.